The source of this T cell receptor (beta chain) is a study of blood T cell repertoires in COVID-19. Study-wide background: Samples taken during acute and convalescent COVID-19 were collected in the United States, Italy and Spain. PBMCs, B-cell-depleted T cells, or T cells provided the cDNA or gDNA that made up the material.

As originally analysed: Amplifying reference gene primers gave estimates of nucleated cell counts. Using immunoSEQ multiplex PCR, the repertoire was profiled, and TCRdb retains in-frame clones only, with some absent. V, J and clone size are taken as reported in that table, and D and trimming were inferred from the DNA itself. The sample contains about 69,000 clones, approximately 89% of which appear only once. This CDR3 contains 15 residues. Trimming pared 3 bases from V and 0 bases from J, leaving 12 bases between. In germline, CDR1 is ENHRY, CDR2 SYGVKD. The origin of this receptor is a woman aged 60-70 years with active COVID-19. The material sequenced was peripheral blood. The rearrangement links TRBV10-3 to TRBJ2-7; tentative D call: TRBD1 (6 bases). CDR3 in DNA: TGTGCCATCAGTGACCCCGGACAGAGCTCCTACGAGCAGTACTTC. It translates to CAISDPGQSSYEQYF.